Below, 22 T cell receptor beta chains from the same sample are listed, as sequenced in a study of blood T cells in healthy people across ages. A second PCR of about 6 to 12 cycles used a sample-barcoded 5' primer and a J-beta primer mix. TCRdb processed the 5' RACE reads anew with MiXCR; each CDR3 protein has one entry. In the table there are about 570,000 distinct CDR3 sequences, 25% to 30% of which are singletons. Specimen: blood. Every receptor here comes from a woman aged 70-85 years in good health.

This clonotype has only a few counts. This chain connects TRBV5-6 to TRBJ2-1, with D possibly being TRBD1 (6 bases). CDR1 and CDR2 from the germline V gene are SGHDT and YYEEEE. Trimming shortened V by 2 bases and J by 3 bases, and 15 bases separated the two germline ends. The CDR3 length is 16 residues. In DNA form, the CDR3 reads TGTGCCAGCAGCTTTGAGGGCAGGGGATACTACAATGAGCAGTTCTTC. Translating it yields CASSFEGRGYYNEQFF.

CDR3 DNA sequence: TGTGCCAGCAGCGTAGCGGGGGGAGAGACCCAGTACTTC. Translating gives CASSVAGGETQYF. The chain employs TRBV9 and TRBJ2-5; 7 bases map to TRBD2. The CDR3 runs to 13 residues. In germline, CDR1 is SGDLS, CDR2 YYNGEE. J gave up 4 bases and V 0 bases, and 0 bases lay outside the gene matches.

This clonotype has only a few counts. V gene TRBV12-3 or TRBV12-4 combines with J gene TRBJ2-7, with 8 bases matching TRBD1. J lost 2 bases, V lost 1 base, and 4 bases had no gene match. The CDR3 length is 15 residues. CDR3 nucleotide sequence: TGTGCCAGCAGTTTAGGACAGGGGTGGGCCTACGAGCAGTACTTC. It translates to CASSLGQGWAYEQYF.

This clonotype was detected many times. The chain carries TRBV12-3 or TRBV12-4 and TRBJ1-4; D unresolved. The V end lost 5 bases, the J end lost 5 bases, and 6 bases lay between the germline ends. This CDR3 is 12 amino acids long. The CDR3, as DNA: TGTGCCAGCAGTCGGCTCAATGAAAAACTGTTTTTT. This translates into CASSRLNEKLFF.

The chain has TRBV4-2 and TRBJ2-2, with TRBD2 as a possible D gene (6 bases). The CDR3 has 15 residues. V was shortened by 3 bases and J by 1 base, with 9 bases between the two germline ends. The V gene's germline CDR1 is LGHNA and CDR2 YNFKEQ. The CDR3 bases are TGTGCCAGCAGCCAGGGGGGTCAGAACACCGGGGAGCTGTTTTTT. Translation gives CASSQGGQNTGELFF.

The genes are TRBV6-1 and TRBJ2-5, with 13 bases fitting TRBD2. This CDR3 comprises 16 residues. The V segment lost 5 bases and the J segment 4 bases; nucleotides outside the gene matches: 7. Germline loops: CDR1 MNHNS, CDR2 SASEGT. The CDR3 protein is CASSPRLAGGGETQYF. The CDR3 DNA is TGTGCCAGCAGTCCGAGACTAGCGGGGGGAGGAGAGACCCAGTACTTC.

The chain is built from TRBV20-1 and TRBJ2-1; D may be TRBD1 or TRBD2 (6 bases each). The germline gives CDR1 DFQATT, CDR2 SNEGSKA (reference sequence). This CDR3 region has 14 residues. The V and J ends lost 4 bases and 1 base respectively, with 11 bases between them. The CDR3 DNA is TGCAGTGCTATAGGGGGGACTTCCTACAATGAGCAGTTCTTC. As protein: CSAIGGTSYNEQFF.

This clonotype was observed a few times. This chain connects TRBV7-9 to TRBJ2-4, with 7 nucleotides matching TRBD2. The V and J ends lost 2 bases and 12 bases, in that order; junction bases with no gene match: 7. The length of the CDR3 is 13 residues. The germline gives CDR1 SEHNR, CDR2 FQNEAQ (reference sequence). The CDR3 region has the DNA TGTGCCAGCAGCTTATCCAGCGGGGTAACTCAGTACTTC. Its translation: CASSLSSGVTQYF.

This clonotype has only one observation. This rearrangement joins TRBV28 to TRBJ1-6, with D uncertain. CDR3 length: 17 amino acids. Trimming removed 7 bases at V and 0 bases at J, with 16 bases between. Germline V gene data show CDR1 as MDHEN and CDR2 as SYDVKM. For the CDR3, the DNA is TGTGCCAGCAAAAAAGGAGGCGCGAGCTCCTATAATTCACCCCTCCACTTT. Amino acid sequence: CASKKGGASSYNSPLHF.

In regard to this clonotype: A read error is possible here, since a much larger clone lies one base away. The chain combines TRBV14 with TRBJ1-3; D gene uncertain. CDR1 and CDR2 (germline): SGHDN, FVKESK. The V end was cut by 4 bases, the J end by 4 bases, with 5 bases between. This CDR3 region has 12 residues. CDR3 bases: TGTGCCAGCAGCCGAGGGGGAAACACCATATATTTT. Translating it yields CASSRGGNTIYF.

The chain uses TRBV6-2 or TRBV6-3 and TRBJ2-7, with TRBD1 matching 9 bases. The J segment lost 1 base and the V segment lost 8 bases, leaving 12 bases of the junction unmatched. Germline V gene data show CDR1 as MNHEY and CDR2 as SVGEGT. This CDR3 spans 16 amino acids. In nucleotides, the CDR3 is TGTGCCAGCCTAAACTGGGGACAGGGTTCTTCCTACGAGCAGTACTTC. Protein product: CASLNWGQGSSYEQYF.

Only one count was recorded for this clonotype. This sequence joins TRBV12-3 or TRBV12-4 and TRBJ1-4; unclear D gene. V was pared by 7 bases and J by 1 base, with 13 bases between. This CDR3 comprises 15 residues. CDR3 in DNA: TGTGCCAGCACCCGAGCGAGGTTAACTAATGAAAAACTGTTTTTT. Amino acids: CASTRARLTNEKLFF.

This rearrangement joins TRBV20-1 to TRBJ2-5; 7 nucleotides agree with TRBD1. CDR3 length equals 13 residues. Germline V gene lookup returns CDR1 DFQATT and CDR2 SNEGSKA (reference sequence). With V trimmed by 5 bases and J by 0 bases, 3 bases remained unmatched. The CDR3 protein is CSAVGQYQETQYF. In nucleotides, the CDR3 is TGCAGTGCTGTGGGACAGTACCAAGAGACCCAGTACTTC.

This rearrangement joins TRBV4-2 to TRBJ2-1; 11 bases align to TRBD2. The CDR3 extends over 21 amino acids. Germline loops: CDR1 LGHNA, CDR2 YNFKEQ. V was pared by 0 bases and J by 2 bases, with 15 bases of the junction left unmatched. Here the CDR3 reads CASSQDLTSGASAGTYNEQFF. DNA for the CDR3: TGTGCCAGCAGCCAAGACCTGACTAGCGGGGCTTCCGCAGGGACCTACAATGAGCAGTTCTTC.

This clonotype was recorded at least ten times. The rearrangement joins TRBV6-2 or TRBV6-3 to TRBJ1-1; D remains ambiguous. The CDR3 spans 13 residues. CDR1 MNHEY and CDR2 SVGEGT come from the germline V gene. V was cut by 1 base and J by 8 bases, with 11 bases left in between. In DNA form, the CDR3 reads TGTGCCAGCAGTTACTATGAGGTGGGAGAAGCTTTCTTT. Its translation is CASSYYEVGEAFF.

This clonotype was seen more than once but under ten times. The chain uses TRBV5-1 and TRBJ2-3; D remains unclear. The germline CDR1 and CDR2 sequences are SGHRS and YFSETQ. The CDR3 has 14 residues. The V end was cut by 4 bases, the J end by 2 bases, with 11 bases between. Here the CDR3 DNA reads TGCGCCAGCAGCCCTCTGCCGAACACAGATACGCAGTATTTT. It is translated as CASSPLPNTDTQYF. Combining the CDR3 with reference TRBV5-1 and TRBJ2-3 gives the whole variable domain KAGVTQTPRYLIKTRGQQVTLSCSPISGHRSVSWYQQTPGQGLQFLFEYFSETQRNKGNFPGRFSGRQFSNSRSEMNVSTLELGDSALYLCASSPLPNTDTQYFGPGTRLTVL.

V gene TRBV10-3 combines with J gene TRBJ2-3; D might be TRBD1 (6 bases). Germline values: CDR1 ENHRY, CDR2 SYGVKD. The CDR3 loop spans 18 amino acids. Deletions cut 0 bases from V and 5 bases from J, with 21 bases between. Here the CDR3 DNA reads TGTGCCATCAGTGAGTCGAAAGGGGGATCAGGGACCCGAGATACGCAGTATTTT. Its protein is CAISESKGGSGTRDTQYF.

This chain uses TRBV24-1 with TRBJ2-5, with TRBD1 matching 9 bases. The J call may be incorrect, as the DNA end agrees better with TRBJ2-7. The CDR3 has 15 residues. Germline V gene lookup returns CDR1 KGHDR and CDR2 SFDVKD. CDR3 sequence: CATSGAGTGYHEQYF. Written as DNA, the CDR3 is TGTGCCACCAGTGGGGCCGGGACAGGGTATCACGAGCAGTACTTC.

V and J are TRBV7-2 and TRBJ2-1; D ambiguous. The CDR3 runs to 13 residues. V was trimmed by 3 bases and J by 5 bases, leaving 8 bases between them. CDR1 and CDR2 (germline): SGHTA, FQGNSA. The CDR3 DNA reads TGTGCCAGCAGCTTTACTCGGGACAATGAGCAGTTCTTC. It specifies CASSFTRDNEQFF.

This clonotype appeared a few times. The chain employs TRBV10-3 and TRBJ2-5; TRBD2 matches 11 bases. Germline CDR1 ENHRY, CDR2 SYGVKD. The CDR3 is 17 residues long. V lost 0 bases, J lost 4 bases, and 7 bases stayed unmatched. As DNA, the CDR3 is TGTGCCATCAGTGAGTCGACCGTAGCGGGGGGGAGAGAGACCCAGTACTTC. Translated: CAISESTVAGGRETQYF.

This chain links TRBV3-1 with TRBJ1-2; D not certain. Germline V gives CDR1 LGHDT, CDR2 YNNKEL (reference sequence). Trimming cost V 0 bases and J 5 bases, with 13 bases left between them. The CDR3 extends over 15 amino acids. The CDR3 sequence is CASSQEIGSVYGYTF. CDR3 DNA: TGTGCCAGCAGCCAAGAGATTGGCAGTGTTTATGGCTACACCTTC. The full variable domain, completed using reference TRBV3-1 and TRBJ1-2, is DTAVSQTPKYLVTQMGNDKSIKCEQNLGHDTMYWYKQDSKKFLKIMFSYNNKELIINETVPNRFSPKSPDKAHLNLHINSLELGDSAVYFCASSQEIGSVYGYTFGSGTRLTVV.

In its sample, this clonotype was seen a few times. The chain employs TRBV6-2 or TRBV6-3 and TRBJ2-5; D unresolved. Trimming removed 2 bases at V and 0 bases at J, with 13 bases between. The CDR3 has 16 amino acids. Germline values: CDR1 MNHEY, CDR2 SVGEGT. The CDR3 sequence is CASSYDEDGYQETQYF. CDR3 DNA: TGTGCCAGCAGTTACGATGAGGACGGGTACCAAGAGACCCAGTACTTC.